The 28 T cell receptor beta chains below were found in one sample sequenced in a study of T cells after yellow fever vaccination. TCRdb itself ran the 5' RACE reads through MiXCR, one entry per CDR3 protein. The table shows a few hundred thousand distinct CDR3 sequences, with roughly 13% occurring only once. The sample in question was CD4+ T cells sorted from PBMCs, obtained 45 days after the yellow fever booster vaccination. All receptors derive from a man between 25 and 39 years old who received the YFV17D yellow fever vaccine.

The chain uses TRBV27 and TRBJ2-1; D may be TRBD1 (6 bases). Germline values: CDR1 MNHEY, CDR2 SMNVEV (reference sequence). V was pared by 5 bases and J by 7 bases, with 9 bases between. CDR3 size: 12 residues. CDR3 DNA sequence: TGTGCCAGCAGTACCACAGGGAATGAGCAGTTCTTC. Translating it yields CASSTTGNEQFF.

The chain links TRBV4-2 to TRBJ2-5, with 12 bases identical to TRBD2. CDR3 length: 17 residues. The ends lost 0 bases at V and 5 bases at J; junction bases unmatched: 7. Germline V gene sequence: CDR1 LGHNA, CDR2 YNFKEQ. The CDR3 reads CASSQDPASGRAETQYF. The CDR3 nucleotides read TGTGCCAGCAGCCAAGACCCGGCTAGCGGGAGGGCCGAGACCCAGTACTTC.

In regard to this clonotype: Germline and junction disagree at one end, which may indicate a read error. The chain joins TRBV20-1 to TRBJ2-7; D unresolved. Germline V gene sequence: CDR1 DFQATT, CDR2 SNEGSKA (reference sequence). This CDR3 has 11 amino acids. CDR3 amino acids: CSAADGYEHYF. CDR3 nucleotide sequence: TGCAGTGCTGCGGACGGATACGAGCACTACTTC.

The chain couples TRBV12-3 or TRBV12-4 to TRBJ2-3; 7 nucleotides align to TRBD2. CDR3 length: 15 residues. V dropped 5 bases and J dropped 2; count of bases not matched to a gene: 7. CDR3 in DNA: TGTGCCAGCAGTGGAGCTAGCGGTTACACAGATACGCAGTATTTT. It specifies CASSGASGYTDTQYF.

V usage is TRBV28 and J usage is TRBJ2-7, with 8 bases lining up with TRBD1. The CDR3 is 15 residues long. Looked up from germline, CDR1 is MDHEN and CDR2 is SYDVKM. V shed 2 bases and J 3 bases; nucleotides not matched to a gene: 6. The CDR3 reads CASSLPGGANYEQYF. CDR3 in DNA: TGTGCCAGCAGTTTACCAGGGGGCGCGAACTACGAGCAGTACTTC.

This clonotype has more than one count but fewer than ten. The chain recombines TRBV20-1 with TRBJ2-1; 7 bases fit TRBD2. Germline V gives CDR1 DFQATT, CDR2 SNEGSKA (reference sequence). The CDR3 is 15 amino acids. V shed 3 bases and J 12 bases; nucleotides not matched to a gene: 17. Written as DNA, the CDR3 is TGCAGTGCTAGTCCCGGGGCGGGAGCCTCCGGTCTGCAGTTCTTC. Amino acid sequence: CSASPGAGASGLQFF.

The rearrangement links TRBV6-5 to TRBJ2-7; TRBD1 aligns across 10 bases. The trim removed 3 bases at V and 2 bases at J, leaving 10 bases unmatched. CDR1 and CDR2 from the germline V gene are MNHEY and SVGAGI. The CDR3 length is 17 residues. The CDR3 reads CASSYRPSGTGAYEQYF. Written as DNA, the CDR3 is TGTGCCAGCAGTTATCGGCCCTCCGGGACAGGGGCCTACGAGCAGTACTTC.

This clonotype was found many times. The V gene is TRBV29-1, the J gene TRBJ1-5, with TRBD1 matching 7 bases. Trimming took 5 bases from V and 6 from J; bases not matched to a gene: 7. The germline V gene has CDR1 SQVTM and CDR2 ANQGSEA. This CDR3 has 13 amino acids. CDR3 sequence: CSVTAGGGQPQHF. CDR3 nucleotides: TGCAGCGTTACGGCAGGGGGTGGTCAGCCCCAGCATTTT.

This sequence joins TRBV20-1 and TRBJ2-7; tentatively, D is TRBD2 (5 bases). The CDR3 is made up of 14 amino acids. CDR1 is DFQATT, CDR2 SNEGSKA, per germline (reference sequence). Trimming pared 6 bases from V and 5 bases from J, leaving 20 bases between. The CDR3 nucleotides read TGCAGTGCCTTGCTAGCCCCGAGTTTCAACGAGCAGTACTTC. Amino acids: CSALLAPSFNEQYF.

This clonotype has a handful of counts. The chain couples TRBV6-1 to TRBJ2-7; unclear D gene. There are 14 residues in the CDR3. The V gene lost 5 bases and the J gene lost 4 bases, with 15 bases spanning the gap. CDR1 MNHNS and CDR2 SASEGT come from the germline V gene. CDR3 sequence reads: CASSQNPRGYEQYF. The DNA for the CDR3 is TGTGCCAGCAGTCAGAACCCCAGAGGATACGAGCAGTACTTC.

The table lists this clonotype with a few counts. J is TRBJ2-7 and V is TRBV7-2; maybe TRBD2 (6 bases). Trimming left V 1 base short and J 6 bases short, with 16 bases between. The CDR3 is 15 residues long. In germline, CDR1 is SGHTA, CDR2 FQGNSA. CDR3 region: CASSLERLGRGEQYF. Here the CDR3 DNA reads TGTGCCAGCAGCTTAGAGCGGCTCGGGAGAGGCGAGCAGTACTTC.

This clonotype was seen a single time. A junction boundary mismatches the germline segment, possibly from a read error. V gene TRBV5-1 combines with J gene TRBJ2-7, with D tentatively TRBD1 (6 bases). The germline CDR1 and CDR2 sequences are SGHRS and YFSETQ. This CDR3 region has 12 residues. The CDR3 DNA reads TGCGCCTGCAGCTTAACAGGGAACGAGCAGTACTTC. Protein sequence: CACSLTGNEQYF. Using reference TRBV5-1 and TRBJ2-7 for the parts outside the CDR3, the full variable domain is KAGVTQTPRYLIKTRGQQVTLSCSPISGHRSVSWYQQTPGQGLQFLFEYFSETQRNKGNFPGRFSGRQFSNSRSEMNVSTLELGDSALYLCACSLTGNEQYFGPGTRLTVT.

This clonotype has only a few counts. The V gene is TRBV7-2, the J gene TRBJ2-7; 7 positions agree with TRBD1. CDR1 SGHTA and CDR2 FQGNSA come from the germline V gene. V shed 5 bases and J 5 bases; nucleotides not matched to a gene: 18. The CDR3 sequence is 17 residues long. The CDR3 DNA is TGTGCCAGCAGCCCGCCGGTTGACTTGACAGGGCCGGACGAGCAGTACTTC. Translating gives CASSPPVDLTGPDEQYF.

This clonotype was seen a handful of times. The chain recombines TRBV6-2 or TRBV6-3 with TRBJ2-1; 8 bases match TRBD2. Trimming cost V 0 bases and J 10 bases; bases outside gene matches: 8. Germline loops: CDR1 MNHEY, CDR2 SVGEGT. The CDR3 consists of 15 residues. The CDR3 DNA sequence: TGTGCCAGCAGTTACTCCAGGACTAGCCGGGACGAGCAGTTCTTC. Protein: CASSYSRTSRDEQFF.

This chain uses TRBV2 with TRBJ2-3; D may be TRBD1 or TRBD2 (5 bases each). This CDR3 region has 13 residues. Germline assignment: CDR1 SNHLY and CDR2 FYNNEI. V lost 10 bases to trimming and J lost 11 bases, with 22 bases between them. The DNA for the CDR3 is TGTGCCATTACCGGGACCTCCTTCGTCGTGCAGTATTTT. Its protein product is CAITGTSFVVQYF.

The chain joins TRBV27 to TRBJ2-1; the D is unclear. Trimming took off 3 bases at V and 8 bases at J, with 14 bases between the two ends. Germline CDR1 and CDR2: MNHEY and SMNVEV (reference sequence). The CDR3 consists of 14 residues. CDR3 amino acids: CASSLGHPRDEQFF. Here the CDR3 DNA reads TGTGCCAGCAGTTTGGGCCACCCTCGGGATGAGCAGTTCTTC.

This clonotype was counted a few times. The chain couples TRBV12-3 or TRBV12-4 to TRBJ2-2; the match to TRBD1 covers 8 bases. The CDR3 consists of 14 residues. Unmatched junction bases numbered 6, after V lost 5 bases and J lost 7 bases. The CDR3 loop reads CASSGQGSVGELFF. In DNA, the CDR3 is TGTGCCAGCAGTGGACAGGGTAGTGTCGGGGAGCTGTTTTTT.

The DNA for the CDR3 is TGCAGTGCTATTAGGGGTGCAGATACGCAGTATTTT. Translation: CSAIRGADTQYF. The rearrangement uses TRBV20-1 and TRBJ2-3; D is possibly TRBD1 (5 bases). Germline V lookup: CDR1 DFQATT, CDR2 SNEGSKA (reference sequence). With 4 bases removed from V and 4 bases from J, the gap between germline ends came to 9 bases. There are 12 residues in the CDR3.

This clonotype was seen more than once but under ten times. This chain connects TRBV24-1 to TRBJ2-1; TRBD2 matches at 10 bases. CDR1 is KGHDR, CDR2 SFDVKD, per germline. With 5 bases clipped from V and 2 bases from J, the junction kept 5 bases outside the gene matches. The CDR3 has 16 residues. The CDR3 sequence: CATSVSGRGTYNEQFF. In nucleotides, the CDR3 is TGTGCCACCAGTGTCAGCGGGAGGGGAACCTACAATGAGCAGTTCTTC.

This clonotype came up a few times. This chain connects TRBV2 to TRBJ1-5; 11 bases are a match to TRBD1. The V segment lost 4 bases and the J segment 6 bases; nucleotides outside the gene matches: 2. CDR1 is SNHLY and CDR2 is FYNNEI in the germline V gene. This CDR3 has 14 amino acids. CDR3 bases: TGTGCCAGCAGTGTGGGGACAGGGGGTCAGCCCCAGCATTTT. This sequence encodes CASSVGTGGQPQHF.

A few counts support this clonotype. The CDR3: CSARDSGTPNQPQHF. CDR3 DNA sequence: TGCAGTGCTAGAGACTCCGGGACACCAAATCAGCCCCAGCATTTT. The V gene is TRBV20-1, the J gene TRBJ1-5; a possible D gene is TRBD1 (6 bases). The V gene lost 0 bases and the J gene lost 4 bases, with 13 bases spanning the gap. The CDR3 runs to 15 residues. Germline CDR1 is DFQATT and CDR2 is SNEGSKA (reference sequence).

V usage is TRBV12-3 or TRBV12-4 and J usage is TRBJ2-2; 14 bases fit TRBD2. The ends lost 6 bases at V and 4 bases at J; junction bases unmatched: 7. The length of the CDR3 is 17 residues. DNA of the CDR3: TGTGCCAGCAGGAGGGGACTAGCGGGAGTCGGCACCGGGGAGCTGTTTTTT. Translation gives CASRRGLAGVGTGELFF.

The chain carries TRBV6-1 and TRBJ2-1; D unresolved. Germline-derived CDR1 and CDR2 are MNHNS and SASEGT. The germline V and J ends were trimmed by 5 bases and 6 bases, with 5 bases remaining between them. There are 11 residues in the CDR3. CDR3: CASSPFNEQFF. The CDR3 DNA follows: TGTGCCAGCAGTCCATTCAATGAGCAGTTCTTC.

This clonotype turned up a few times. The CDR3: CASSQTGLLYEQYF. DNA of the CDR3: TGTGCCAGCAGCCAGACAGGGCTTCTATACGAGCAGTACTTC. The J gene is TRBJ2-7, the V gene TRBV14, with TRBD1 matching over 7 bases. Germline loops: CDR1 SGHDN, CDR2 FVKESK. This CDR3 comprises 14 residues. V dropped 3 bases and J dropped 4; count of bases not matched to a gene: 6. Full variable domain (rest looked up from reference TRBV14 and TRBJ2-7): EAGVTQFPSHSVIEKGQTVTLRCDPISGHDNLYWYRRVMGKEIKFLLHFVKESKQDESGMPNNRFLAERTGGTYSTLKVQPAELEDSGVYFCASSQTGLLYEQYFGPGTRLTVT.

V usage is TRBV7-2 and J usage is TRBJ1-5; weak D call: TRBD1 (6 bases). The CDR3 is 14 amino acids. Germline-derived CDR1 and CDR2 are SGHTA and FQGNSA. V shed 5 bases and J shed 7 bases, with 15 bases lying between them. The CDR3 sequence: CASSQGPGNQPQHF. CDR3 bases: TGTGCCAGCAGCCAGGGGCCCGGGAACCAGCCCCAGCATTTT. Full variable domain (outside the CDR3, taken from reference TRBV7-2 and TRBJ1-5): GAGVSQSPSNKVTEKGKDVELRCDPISGHTALYWYRQSLGQGLEFLIYFQGNSAPDKSGLPSDRFSAERTGGSVSTLTIQRTQQEDSAVYLCASSQGPGNQPQHFGDGTRLSIL.

The sample holds a few counts of this clonotype. The genes are TRBV12-3 or TRBV12-4 and TRBJ2-1; TRBD1 matches at 9 bases. This CDR3 comprises 16 residues. The junction had 11 bases not matched to a gene; V was cut back by 6 bases and J by 5 bases. The CDR3 bases are TGTGCCAGCAGCACCACAACAGGGGGCGTAAACAATGAGCAGTTCTTC. Residues: CASSTTTGGVNNEQFF.

The chain couples TRBV14 to TRBJ1-1; 8 positions agree with TRBD1. J gave up 0 bases and V 1 base, and 13 bases lay outside the gene matches. Germline V gene data show CDR1 as SGHDN and CDR2 as FVKESK. CDR3 length: 19 residues. The CDR3 region is CASSQAWGQGASLNTEAFF. The CDR3 coding sequence is TGTGCCAGCAGCCAAGCCTGGGGGCAGGGGGCGAGTTTGAACACTGAAGCTTTCTTT.

This clonotype occurred a few times. The chain links TRBV7-2 to TRBJ2-5; D gene ambiguous. The V end lost 4 bases, the J end lost 0 bases, and 6 bases lay between the germline ends. The CDR3 is 13 amino acids. Germline lookup yields CDR1 SGHTA and CDR2 FQGNSA. The CDR3 coding sequence is TGTGCCAGCAGCTCCAGTTACCAAGAGACCCAGTACTTC. Protein: CASSSSYQETQYF.